The 2 T cell receptor beta chains below come from one sample, sequenced in a study of blood T cell repertoires in COVID-19. TCRdb keeps only in-frame clones here, not all; method: immunoSEQ multiplex PCR. Of tens of thousands of clones listed, more than 85% were seen once; the top ten hold around 0.8%. The sequenced material came from peripheral blood. Receptors were obtained from a woman in her 70s with COVID-19, enrolled during active disease.

This clone was seen just once. The chain couples TRBV29-1 to TRBJ1-2, with D possibly matching TRBD1 (5 bases). Germline V gene data show CDR1 as SQVTM and CDR2 as ANQGSEA. V lost 7 bases and J lost 3, with 12 bases in between. The CDR3 totals 12 residues. CDR3 in amino acids: CSATGGDYGYTF. The CDR3 DNA reads as TGCAGCGCCACGGGGGGGGACTATGGCTACACCTTC.

The rearrangement joins TRBV6-5 to TRBJ1-2; a possible D gene is TRBD1 (5 bases). V gave up 5 bases and J gave up 4 bases, with 14 bases separating them. This CDR3 has 14 residues. In germline, CDR1 is MNHEY, CDR2 SVGAGI. This CDR3 is CASSNADSPYGYTF. The CDR3 DNA reads as TGTGCCAGCAGTAACGCCGACAGCCCCTATGGCTACACCTTC.